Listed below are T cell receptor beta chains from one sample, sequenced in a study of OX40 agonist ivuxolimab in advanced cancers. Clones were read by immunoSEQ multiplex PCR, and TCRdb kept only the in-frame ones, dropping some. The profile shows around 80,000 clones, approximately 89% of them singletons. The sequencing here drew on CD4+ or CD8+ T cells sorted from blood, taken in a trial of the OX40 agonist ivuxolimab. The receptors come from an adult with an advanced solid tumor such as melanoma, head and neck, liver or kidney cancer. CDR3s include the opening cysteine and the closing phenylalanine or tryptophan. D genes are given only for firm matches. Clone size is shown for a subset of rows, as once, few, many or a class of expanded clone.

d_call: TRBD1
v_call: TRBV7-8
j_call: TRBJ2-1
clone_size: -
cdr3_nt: TGTGCCAGCAGCGTCCGGGACAGGGTCGGCAATGAGCAGTTCTTC
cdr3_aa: CASSVRDRVGNEQFF

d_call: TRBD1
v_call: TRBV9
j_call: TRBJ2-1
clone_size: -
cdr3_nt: TGTGCCAGCAGCGGAGGACAGGGCGTAAATGAGCAGTTCTTC
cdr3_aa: CASSGGQGVNEQFF

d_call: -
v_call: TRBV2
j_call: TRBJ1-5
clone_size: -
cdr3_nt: TGTGCCAGCAGTGGGGGGAATCAGCCCCAGCATTTT
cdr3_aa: CASSGGNQPQHF

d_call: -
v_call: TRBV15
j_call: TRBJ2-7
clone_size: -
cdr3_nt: TGTGCCACCAGCAGTTTGATCGGGAGAGGGACCTACGAGCAGTACTTC
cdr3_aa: CATSSLIGRGTYEQYF

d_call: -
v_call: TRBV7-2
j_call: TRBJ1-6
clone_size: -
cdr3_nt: TGTGCCAGCAGCCCAAAACGGCGGCTCAATTCACCCCTCCACTTT
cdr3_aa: CASSPKRRLNSPLHF

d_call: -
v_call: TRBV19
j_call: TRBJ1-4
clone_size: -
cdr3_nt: TGTGCCAGTAGGAACGGGGCCTCTGCTAATGAAAAACTGTTTTTT
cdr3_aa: CASRNGASANEKLFF

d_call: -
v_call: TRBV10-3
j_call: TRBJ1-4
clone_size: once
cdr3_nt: TGTGCCATCAGTGACTCAAGGTGGGAAAAACTGTTTTTT
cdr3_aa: CAISDSRWEKLFF

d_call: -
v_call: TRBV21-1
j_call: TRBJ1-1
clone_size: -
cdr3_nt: TGTGCCACCTTGCCGGGGCGCGAAGGGAACACTGAAGCTTTCTTT
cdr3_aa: CATLPGREGNTEAFF

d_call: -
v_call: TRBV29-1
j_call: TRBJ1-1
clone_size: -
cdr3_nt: TGCAGCGTTGGGTCCCATGCACAGACAGAAGCTTTCTTT
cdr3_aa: CSVGSHAQTEAFF

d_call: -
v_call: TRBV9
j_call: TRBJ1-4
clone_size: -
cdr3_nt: TGTGCCAGCAGCCCATGGTTGGGCGGCGCTAATGAAAAACTGTTTTTT
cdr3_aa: CASSPWLGGANEKLFF

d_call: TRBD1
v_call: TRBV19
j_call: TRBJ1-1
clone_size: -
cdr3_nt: TGTGCCAGTAGTACGCGACCGGGACAGGGGGCGAACACTGAAGCTTTCTTT
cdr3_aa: CASSTRPGQGANTEAFF

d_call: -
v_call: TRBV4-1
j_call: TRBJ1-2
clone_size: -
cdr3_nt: TGCGCCAGCAGCCAATGGGAGGGAGTAGGAGGCTACACCTTC
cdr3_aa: CASSQWEGVGGYTF

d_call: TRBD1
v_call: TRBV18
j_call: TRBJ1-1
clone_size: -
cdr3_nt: TGTGCCAGCTCACCGAAGACAGGGAGAGACACTGAAGCTTTCTTT
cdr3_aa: CASSPKTGRDTEAFF

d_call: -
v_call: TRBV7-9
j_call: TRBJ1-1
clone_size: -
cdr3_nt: TGTGCCAGCAGCAGTAGGGTGGGGGGTTTGTCGGCTTTCTTT
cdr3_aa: CASSSRVGGLSAFF

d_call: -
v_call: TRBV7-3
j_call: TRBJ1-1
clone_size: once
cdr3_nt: TGTGCCAGCAGCACTGGGACATTTAATGAAGCTTTCTTT
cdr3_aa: CASSTGTFNEAFF

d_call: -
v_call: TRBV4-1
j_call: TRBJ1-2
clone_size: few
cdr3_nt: TGCGCCAGCAGCCATCGAGTTGAAGGTTACTACACCTTC
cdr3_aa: CASSHRVEGYYTF

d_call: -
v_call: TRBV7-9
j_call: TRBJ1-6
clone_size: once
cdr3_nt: TGTGCCAGCAGCTTGAGGAATTCACCCCTCCACTTT
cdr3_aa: CASSLRNSPLHF

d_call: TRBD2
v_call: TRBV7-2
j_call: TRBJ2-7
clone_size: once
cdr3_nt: TGTGCCAGCAGCCTTGCTAGCGGGGGGATTCACGAGCAGTACTTC
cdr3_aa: CASSLASGGIHEQYF

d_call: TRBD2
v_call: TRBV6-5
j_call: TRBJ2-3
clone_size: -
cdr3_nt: TGTGCCAGCGGGACTAGCGGGAGGTGGTATTTT
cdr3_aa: CASGTSGRWYF

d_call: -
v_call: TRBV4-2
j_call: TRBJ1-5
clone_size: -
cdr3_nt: TGTGCCAGCAGCCAAGATTGGGACGGAGTTTCGGCCCAGCATTTT
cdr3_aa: CASSQDWDGVSAQHF

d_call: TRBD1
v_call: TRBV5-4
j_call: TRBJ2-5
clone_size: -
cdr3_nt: TGTGCCAGCAGCCGCACTACAGGGGGACAAGAGACCCAGTACTTC
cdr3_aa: CASSRTTGGQETQYF

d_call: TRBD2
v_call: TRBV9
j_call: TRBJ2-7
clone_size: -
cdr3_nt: TGTGCCAGCAGCGTAGCACTAGCGGGAGGGCCTGGCGAGCAGTACTTC
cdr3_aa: CASSVALAGGPGEQYF

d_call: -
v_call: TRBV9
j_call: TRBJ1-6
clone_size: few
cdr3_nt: TGTGCCAGCAGCCTCAGGGTCTTAGGGGCACCCCTCCACTTT
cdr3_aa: CASSLRVLGAPLHF

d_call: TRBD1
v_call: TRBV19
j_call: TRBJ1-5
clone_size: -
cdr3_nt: TGTGCCAGTGGGACAGGTCAGCCCCAGCATTTT
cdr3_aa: CASGTGQPQHF

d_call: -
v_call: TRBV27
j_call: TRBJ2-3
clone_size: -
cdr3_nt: TGTGCCAGCAGCGGTTCTAATACGCAGTATTTT
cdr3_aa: CASSGSNTQYF

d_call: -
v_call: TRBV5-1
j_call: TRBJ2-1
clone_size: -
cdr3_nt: TGCGCCAGCAGCTTTCCGCGGGATGCCTACAATGAGCAGTTCTTC
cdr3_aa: CASSFPRDAYNEQFF

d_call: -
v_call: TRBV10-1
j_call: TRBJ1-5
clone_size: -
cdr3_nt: TGCGTCAGCGTTAAAGGCCGGGCCCCCGAGGGCAATCAGCCCCAGCATTTT
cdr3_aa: CVSVKGRAPEGNQPQHF

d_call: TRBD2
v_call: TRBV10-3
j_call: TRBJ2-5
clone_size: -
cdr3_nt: TGTGCCACCGGACTAGCGGGGGGTTTTGGGACCCAGTACTTC
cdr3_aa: CATGLAGGFGTQYF

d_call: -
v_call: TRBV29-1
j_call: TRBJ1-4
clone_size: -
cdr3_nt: TGCAGCGTTGGACATGAAAAACTGTTTTTT
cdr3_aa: CSVGHEKLFF

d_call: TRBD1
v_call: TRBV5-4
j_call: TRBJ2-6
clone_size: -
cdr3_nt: TGTGCCAGCAGCCAAGGGGGACAGGGAAACGTCCTGACTTTC
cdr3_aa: CASSQGGQGNVLTF

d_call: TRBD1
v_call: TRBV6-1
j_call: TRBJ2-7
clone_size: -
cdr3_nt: TGTGCCAGCAGGGACAGGGTCTACGAGCAGTACTTC
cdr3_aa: CASRDRVYEQYF

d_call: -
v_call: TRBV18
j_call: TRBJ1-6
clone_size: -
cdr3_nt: TGTGCCAGCTCACGTCTTGCAGGGGACTCCTATAATTCACCCCTCCACTTT
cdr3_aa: CASSRLAGDSYNSPLHF

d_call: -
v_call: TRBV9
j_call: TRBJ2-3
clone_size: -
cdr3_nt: TGTGCCAGCAGGGGATCCGGTGACTCCGTCTTGCCAGATACGCAGTATTTT
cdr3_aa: CASRGSGDSVLPDTQYF

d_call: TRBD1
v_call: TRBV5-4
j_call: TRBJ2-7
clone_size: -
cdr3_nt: TGTGCCAGCAGCTTGGCCAACAGGGGGGACTACGAGCAGTACTTC
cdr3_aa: CASSLANRGDYEQYF

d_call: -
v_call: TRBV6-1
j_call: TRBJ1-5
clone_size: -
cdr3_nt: TGTGCCAGCAGTGAATTTGGTCAGCCCCAGCATTTT
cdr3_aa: CASSEFGQPQHF

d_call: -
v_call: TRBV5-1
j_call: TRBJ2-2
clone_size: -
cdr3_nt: TGCGCCAGCAGCTCTATTTCCCTAGGTACCGGGGAGCTGTTTTTT
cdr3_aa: CASSSISLGTGELFF

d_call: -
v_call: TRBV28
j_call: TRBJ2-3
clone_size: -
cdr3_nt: TGTGCCAGCAGCCACTCGGGAGACACAGATACGCAGTATTTT
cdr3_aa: CASSHSGDTDTQYF

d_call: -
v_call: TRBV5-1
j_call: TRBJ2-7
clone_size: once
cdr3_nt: TGCGCCAGCAGCTTAGGTACAGGGCCCTACGAGCAGTACTTC
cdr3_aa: CASSLGTGPYEQYF

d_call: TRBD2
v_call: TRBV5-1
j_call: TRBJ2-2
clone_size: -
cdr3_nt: TGCGCCAGCAGTGCACTAGCGGGAGGGAACACCGGGGAGCTGTTTTTT
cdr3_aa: CASSALAGGNTGELFF

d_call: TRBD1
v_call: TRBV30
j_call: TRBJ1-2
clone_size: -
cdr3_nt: TGTGCCTGGGACAGGGGGCATGGCTACACCTTC
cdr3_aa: CAWDRGHGYTF

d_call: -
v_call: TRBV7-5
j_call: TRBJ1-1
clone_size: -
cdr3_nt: TGTGTCAGAAGCTTACCCCAACGCACTGAAGCTTTCTTT
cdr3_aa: CVRSLPQRTEAFF

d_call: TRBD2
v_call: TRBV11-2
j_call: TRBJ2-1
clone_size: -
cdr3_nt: TGTGCCAGCAGCGGCCGACTGTCCCTAGCGGGAGGTTCCAATGAGCAGTTCTTC
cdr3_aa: CASSGRLSLAGGSNEQFF

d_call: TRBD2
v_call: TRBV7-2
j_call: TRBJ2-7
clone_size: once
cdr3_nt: TGTGCCAGCAGCTTTGATGGCGGTAGCGGGAAGGTGCAGTACTTC
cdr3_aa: CASSFDGGSGKVQYF

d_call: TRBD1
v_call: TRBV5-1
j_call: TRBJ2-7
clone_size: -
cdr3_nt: TGCGCCAGCAGCTTTGGGACAGGACTTCCCTACGAGCAGTACTTC
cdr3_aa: CASSFGTGLPYEQYF

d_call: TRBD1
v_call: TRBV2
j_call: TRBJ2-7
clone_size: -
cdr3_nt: TGTGCCAGCCGGGGACAGCTCAACTCCTACGAGCAGTACTTC
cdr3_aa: CASRGQLNSYEQYF

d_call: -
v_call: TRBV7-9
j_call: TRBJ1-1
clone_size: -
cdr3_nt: TGTGCCAGCAGCTCCGACAGTCCTGAAGCTTTCTTT
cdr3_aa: CASSSDSPEAFF

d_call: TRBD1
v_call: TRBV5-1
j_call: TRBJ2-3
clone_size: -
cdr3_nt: TGCGCCAGCAGCTTGGATGGACAGGGGGCCGATACGCAGTATTTT
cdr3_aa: CASSLDGQGADTQYF

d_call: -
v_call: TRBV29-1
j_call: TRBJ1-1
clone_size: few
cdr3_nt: TGCAGCGTTTTGGGAAGTGGAACTGAAGCTTTCTTT
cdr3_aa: CSVLGSGTEAFF

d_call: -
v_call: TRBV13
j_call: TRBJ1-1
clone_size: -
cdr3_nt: TGTGCCAGCAGCTTAGGGGGACCCAAAGCTTTCTTT
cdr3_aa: CASSLGGPKAFF

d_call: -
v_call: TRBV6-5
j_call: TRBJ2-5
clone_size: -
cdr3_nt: TGTGCCAGCAGTACCCCAGGAGGAGGGGAGACCCAGTACTTC
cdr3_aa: CASSTPGGGETQYF

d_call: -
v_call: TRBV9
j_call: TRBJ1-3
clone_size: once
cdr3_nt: TGTGCCAGCAGCGTAGCATTCGGAAACACCATATATTTT
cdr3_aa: CASSVAFGNTIYF

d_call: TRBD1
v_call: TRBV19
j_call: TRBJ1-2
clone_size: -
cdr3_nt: TGTGCCAGTAGGACCATACAGGGGGCGAACTATGGCTACACCTTC
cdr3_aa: CASRTIQGANYGYTF

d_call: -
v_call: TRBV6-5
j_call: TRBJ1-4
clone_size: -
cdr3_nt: TGTGCCAGCAGCCCCGTTAGGGGTGAAAAACTGTTTTTT
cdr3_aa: CASSPVRGEKLFF

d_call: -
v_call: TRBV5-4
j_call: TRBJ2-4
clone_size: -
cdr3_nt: TGTGCCAGCAGCTTGCCCTCTGCCAAGGGAAACATTCAGTACTTC
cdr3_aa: CASSLPSAKGNIQYF

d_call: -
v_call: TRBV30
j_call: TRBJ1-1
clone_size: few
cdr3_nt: TGTGCCTGGCGACAGTCCTCGAACACTGAAGCTTTCTTT
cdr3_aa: CAWRQSSNTEAFF

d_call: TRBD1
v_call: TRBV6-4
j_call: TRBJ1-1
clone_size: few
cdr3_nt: TGTGCCAGCAGTGCCCAACCCCAGACAGGGGGCAATGAAGCTTTCTTT
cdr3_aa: CASSAQPQTGGNEAFF

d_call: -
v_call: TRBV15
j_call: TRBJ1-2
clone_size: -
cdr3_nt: TGTGCCACCAGCACTTTGGAGTTCCTCTATGGCTACACCTTC
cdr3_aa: CATSTLEFLYGYTF

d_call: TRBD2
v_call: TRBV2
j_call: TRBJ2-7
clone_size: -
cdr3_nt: TGTGCCAGCGGGGAGGGCCCGGGGATTCCCGAGCAGTACTTC
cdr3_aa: CASGEGPGIPEQYF